These T cell receptor beta chains were read from a single sample in a study of shared clonotypes between healthy human individuals. Sequencing was performed with immunoSEQ multiplex PCR; in TCRdb, only in-frame clones are kept and a portion is missing. The sample lists about 2.1 million clones, 85% to 95% seen once, with approximately 1.7% in the top ten. The source material was naive CD8+ T cells from PBMCs. The receptors originated from a man in his late teens or twenties in good health. Some clones in this sample may be carry-over from other donors' samples. Both conserved end residues are part of each CDR3. A D gene is named only where the DNA matches it firmly. Rows may omit the clone size; those that give it use once, few, many or a size class.

V gene	J gene	clone size	D gene	CDR3 DNA	CDR3 protein
TRBV4-1	TRBJ2-3	.	TRBD2	TGCGCCAGCAGCCAAGTGGCTAGCGGGACAGATACGCAGTATTTT	CASSQVASGTDTQYF
TRBV5-1	TRBJ2-7	once	.	TGCGCCAGCTCACGAACCGGGACACAAGAGCAGTACTTC	CASSRTGTQEQYF
TRBV6-5	TRBJ2-1	once	TRBD2	TGTGCCAGCAGGGGGATAGCGGGAGAGTGGAATGAGCAGTTCTTC	CASRGIAGEWNEQFF
TRBV5-1	TRBJ2-1	.	TRBD2	TGCGCCAGCAGCTCCGGACTAGCGGGAGGCACGGCCCCCTACAATGAGCAGTTCTTC	CASSSGLAGGTAPYNEQFF
TRBV9	TRBJ2-7	.	.	TGTGCCAGCAGCGTAGAGGCAGGGTGGGAGCAGTACTTC	CASSVEAGWEQYF
TRBV28	TRBJ1-5	once	.	TGTGCCAGCAGTCCATTGGCAGGGAGCAATCAGCCCCAGCATTTT	CASSPLAGSNQPQHF
TRBV13	TRBJ2-1	.	TRBD2	TGTGCCAGCAGCTCTAGACTAGCTCCACACAATGAGCAGTTCTTC	CASSSRLAPHNEQFF
TRBV19	TRBJ1-5	few	.	TGTGCCAGTAGTATCTCACAGAGGAGCAATCAGCCCCAGCATTTT	CASSISQRSNQPQHF
TRBV29-1	TRBJ2-1	.	.	TGCAGCGTTCCCCGACAGGCCGCCTACAATGAGCAGTTCTTC	CSVPRQAAYNEQFF
TRBV4-3	TRBJ2-7	.	TRBD1	TGCGCCAGCAGCCAGGACGGGACAGGAGACTACGAGCAGTACTTC	CASSQDGTGDYEQYF
TRBV5-1	TRBJ2-7	once	.	TGCGCCAGCAGCCTCATGGGGGGTGACGAGCAGTACTTC	CASSLMGGDEQYF
TRBV28	TRBJ2-1	.	.	TGTGCCAGCAGTCCGTTTTTCGTCAATGAGCAGTTCTTC	CASSPFFVNEQFF
TRBV5-6	TRBJ1-2	.	.	TGTGCCAGCAGGCCCGGACAGTATTATGGCTACACCTTC	CASRPGQYYGYTF
TRBV27	TRBJ1-2	.	.	TGTGCCAGCAGTTTCGGGACGTGGTATTATGGCTACACCTTC	CASSFGTWYYGYTF
TRBV27	TRBJ1-2	.	TRBD1	TGTGCCAGCAGTTTTGACTCTCGACAGGGCCAAGGGAGGGGCTACACCTTC	CASSFDSRQGQGRGYTF
TRBV7-9	TRBJ2-3	.	TRBD2	TGTGCCAGCAGCTCCGGACTAGCGGGATTCACAGATACGCAGTATTTT	CASSSGLAGFTDTQYF
TRBV4-3	TRBJ2-7	.	.	TGCGCCAGCAGCCCTTCAAGGGGGGTCTACGAGCAGTACTTC	CASSPSRGVYEQYF
TRBV27	TRBJ1-5	.	TRBD1	TGTGCCAGCAGTTCCAGGACAGGGGGCAATCAGCCCCAGCATTTT	CASSSRTGGNQPQHF
TRBV15	TRBJ2-7	.	TRBD1	TGTGCCACCAGCAGAGCAACCGGGACAGGGGGCTGGGAGCAGTACTTC	CATSRATGTGGWEQYF
TRBV7-9	TRBJ1-4	once	.	TGTGCCAGCAGCTTACGGACCAAAGGACACGAAAAACTGTTTTTT	CASSLRTKGHEKLFF
TRBV6-6	TRBJ1-5	.	.	TGTGCCAGCAGAGAACCGGGGGCCGGAGGCAATCAGCCCCAGCATTTT	CASREPGAGGNQPQHF
TRBV28	TRBJ2-1	.	.	TGTGCCAGCGGATCCCGGGGCTCCTACAATGAGCAGTTCTTC	CASGSRGSYNEQFF
TRBV11-1	TRBJ2-5	.	TRBD2	TGTGCCAGCAGCTTGGAAATAGCGGGAGGAGAGACCCAGTACTTC	CASSLEIAGGETQYF
TRBV6-6	TRBJ2-1	.	.	TGTGCCAGCGTCTGGGGCAATGAGCAGTTCTTC	CASVWGNEQFF
TRBV23-1	TRBJ1-2	.	.	TGCGCCAGCAGTCAGCCCCCGGGGGACCACAACTATGGCTACACCTTC	CASSQPPGDHNYGYTF
TRBV29-1	TRBJ1-3	.	.	TGCAGCGTTGAAACGCCACTAACCCTTGGAAACACCATATATTTT	CSVETPLTLGNTIYF
TRBV28	TRBJ1-6	.	.	TGTGCCAGCAGTTTAGGAAAGAGATATAATTCACCCCTCCACTTT	CASSLGKRYNSPLHF
TRBV27	TRBJ2-5	.	TRBD2	TGTGCCAGTGAAATTTTAGCGGGAGGACAAGAGACCCAGTACTTC	CASEILAGGQETQYF
TRBV2	TRBJ2-1	.	TRBD2	TGTGCCAGCAGCCACCGGGACTACGGCGTCAATGAGCAGTTCTTC	CASSHRDYGVNEQFF
TRBV9	TRBJ2-7	.	.	TGTGCCAGCAGCCCATGGGTCACGGACGAGCAGTACTTC	CASSPWVTDEQYF
TRBV7-9	TRBJ2-1	.	.	TGTGCCAGCGGCCCTGCAGGTGAGCAGTTCTTC	CASGPAGEQFF
TRBV28	TRBJ2-7	.	.	TGTGCCAGCAGCCGGGACGGATCTTCCTACGAGCAGTACTTC	CASSRDGSSYEQYF
TRBV6-1	TRBJ2-5	.	.	TGTGCCAGCAGTGAATATGGGGGTTACTCACAAGAGACCCAGTACTTC	CASSEYGGYSQETQYF
TRBV11-2	TRBJ2-5	.	TRBD2	TGTGCCAGCACCCAAAGGGGACTAGCGGGAGCTGAGACCCAGTACTTC	CASTQRGLAGAETQYF
TRBV19	TRBJ2-7	few	TRBD2	TGTGCCAGTAGTATTGGGACTAGCGCCTCTCTCTACGAGCAGTACTTC	CASSIGTSASLYEQYF
TRBV6-5	TRBJ2-5	once	TRBD1	TGTGCCAGCAGTAAACGGGGACAGAAAGAGACCCAGTACTTC	CASSKRGQKETQYF